This T cell receptor (beta chain) was captured in a study of OX40 agonist ivuxolimab in advanced cancers. For the study at large: Patients received ivuxolimab, an agonistic anti-OX40 (CD134) antibody. The mean age was approximately 60 years, ranging from about 23 to 79, with approximately 83% of participants male.

Blood sampling was done at baseline, cycle 4 day 1, and cycle 7 day 1. Generated by immunoSEQ multiplex PCR, the TCRdb table keeps only in-frame clones and is missing some. This sample has 43,000 or so clones; around nine tenths occur once, and the top ten carry 0.95% to 1.1%. The CDR3 spans 14 residues. Germline values: CDR1 SGHAT, CDR2 FQNNGV. V was trimmed by 7 bases and J by 5 bases, leaving 14 bases between them. The study, taken as a whole, reports: Those patients achieving a partial response at 0.1-3.0 mg/kg showed among the lowest clonal expansion.

This clone was seen a few times. Its antigen is not identified. The receptor comes from an adult with an advanced solid tumor such as melanoma, head and neck, liver or kidney cancer. Material: CD4+ or CD8+ T cells sorted from blood, obtained in a trial of the OX40 agonist ivuxolimab. The chain is built from TRBV11-2 and TRBJ2-2, with D possibly being TRBD1 (7 bases). CDR3 bases: TGTGCCAGCACCCGACAGGGAGGTACCGGGGAGCTGTTTTTT. Amino acid sequence: CASTRQGGTGELFF.